This T cell receptor (beta chain) came from a study of cytotoxic CD8 clonotypes in ibrutinib-treated CLL. Across the whole study: Partial response occurred in approximately 24 patients and complete response in 2; at median approximately 68 months, around 15 remained remitted and about twelve progressed.

In germline, CDR1 is SGHRS, CDR2 YFSETQ. This CDR3 has 12 residues. V was clipped by 4 bases and J by 4 bases, with 8 bases between them. Cryopreserved PBMCs yielded roughly 2.1 micrograms of genomic DNA for TCR beta libraries. Using immunoSEQ multiplex PCR, the repertoire was profiled, and TCRdb retains in-frame clones only, with some absent. In the table there are 330,000 or so clones, 67% of which are singletons. Points on this clone: Its target is not known.

Study results and limitations: Age-matched healthy donor levels were exceeded by baseline clonality, which tracked circulating CD8+ T-cell counts. Rising at ibrutinib response, clonality subsequently fell back toward baseline at progression.

Sequencing was performed on PBMCs, taken after 36 months of ibrutinib treatment. The genes are TRBV5-1 and TRBJ1-2; D ambiguous. The sequence was collected from a human donor with chronic lymphocytic leukemia. This chain's CDR3 is CASSAQTYGYTF. As DNA, the CDR3 is TGCGCCAGCAGCGCCCAGACCTATGGCTACACCTTC. The full variable domain, completed using reference TRBV5-1 and TRBJ1-2, is KAGVTQTPRYLIKTRGQQVTLSCSPISGHRSVSWYQQTPGQGLQFLFEYFSETQRNKGNFPGRFSGRQFSNSRSEMNVSTLELGDSALYLCASSAQTYGYTFGSGTRLTVV.